This T cell receptor (beta chain) derives from a study of blood T cell repertoires in COVID-19. Across the study: Some COVID-19 samples were acute and others convalescent; all came from the United States, Italy and Spain. PBMCs, B-cell-depleted T cells, or T cells were the source of the cDNA or gDNA that made up the material.

V was shortened by 2 bases and J by 7 bases, with 15 bases between the two germline ends. This CDR3 is built from 15 residues. Per the germline V gene, CDR1 is MNHNY and CDR2 is SVGAGI (reference sequence). Per the authors' pipeline: Nucleated cell number was recorded as an estimate derived from reference gene primer amplification. Method: immunoSEQ multiplex PCR; TCRdb's copy keeps in-frame clones and lacks some. The DNA was the basis for D and trimming; V, J and clone size are from that table. Among 300,000 to 400,000 clones listed, roughly 89% were seen once. This clone has just one count. Patients at the Seattle site were enrolled during active infection and followed longitudinally.

The sample consisted of peripheral blood. The clonotype was recovered from a man aged 25-45 years with COVID-19, enrolled during active disease. The V call is TRBV6-6, the J call TRBJ2-1, with D perhaps TRBD2 (6 bases). In DNA form, the CDR3 reads TGTGCCAGCAGTTACGGAGGGGATTTGGGTAATGAGCAGTTCTTC. Residues: CASSYGGDLGNEQFF.